This TCR beta chain was identified in a study of blood T cell repertoires in COVID-19. Turning to the study itself: PBMCs, B-cell-depleted T cells, or T cells were the source of the cDNA or gDNA that made up the material.

This clone has only a few counts. CDR1 is MDHEN and CDR2 is SYDVKM in the germline V gene. With 6 bases removed from V and 10 bases from J, the gap between germline ends came to 13 bases. The CDR3 length is 13 residues. Per the study methods: Estimated nucleated cell counts came from reference gene primer amplification. This table comes from immunoSEQ multiplex PCR, and its TCRdb copy is limited to in-frame clones, with some not included. The V and J calls and clone size are taken from that table; D and trimming were inferred from the DNA. The data contain 70,000 to 85,000 clones, roughly four fifths of them seen just once; the ten biggest clones take up just over 20%.

J is TRBJ1-6 and V is TRBV28; D gene unclear. The specimen sequenced was peripheral blood. This receptor was taken from a human donor in a cohort sampled during active COVID-19. The CDR3 nucleotides are TGTGCCAGCAGACCGGAATTGGGCTCACCCCTCCACTTT. This gives the protein CASRPELGSPLHF.